A selection of T cell receptor beta chains follows, all from one sample in a study of shared clonotypes between healthy human individuals. Sequencing used immunoSEQ multiplex PCR; TCRdb keeps in-frame clones, though not all of them. Of roughly 1,000,000 clones in the sample, 78% were seen once. Sequenced material: memory CD4+ T cells from PBMCs. The receptors originated from a young man in good health. Some clones in this sample may be carry-over from other donors' samples. CDR3s include the opening cysteine and the closing phenylalanine or tryptophan. A D gene is named only where the DNA matches it firmly. A clone size is listed for some rows: how often the clone was seen (once, few, many), or a class if it is expanded.

TRBJ2-5 | . | 13 | . | TRBV18 | TGTGCCAGCTCACTAGACCTTAGGTGGGCCCAGTACTTC | CASSLDLRWAQYF
TRBJ2-1 | . | 11 | . | TRBV30 | TGTGCCTGGGGAGGGGAAGATGAGCAGTTCTTC | CAWGGEDEQFF
TRBJ1-5 | . | 15 | . | TRBV19 | TGTGCCACCGAGGGCTGGACGGCGAGGGGTCAGCCCCAGCATTTT | CATEGWTARGQPQHF
TRBJ1-5 | few | 14 | . | TRBV28 | TGTGCCAGCAGTTTCGGGGGGACCGGCCCAGCCCAGCATTTT | CASSFGGTGPAQHF
TRBJ1-1 | . | 14 | . | TRBV9 | TGTGCCAGCAGGTATGTAAGTGGGCCAACTGAAGCTTTCTTT | CASRYVSGPTEAFF
TRBJ1-2 | many | 13 | TRBD1 | TRBV6-5 | TGTGCCAGCAGCCGACAGGGAACCTATGGCTACACCTTC | CASSRQGTYGYTF
TRBJ1-3 | . | 15 | . | TRBV4-1 | TGCGCCAGCAGCCGTCCGCTTGACTCTGGAAACACCATATATTTT | CASSRPLDSGNTIYF
TRBJ1-2 | . | 15 | . | TRBV28 | TGTGCCAGCAGTCCTCCCCAACGTATCCGGGTTGGCTACACCTTC | CASSPPQRIRVGYTF
TRBJ2-7 | . | 15 | . | TRBV6-6 | TGTGCCAGCAGCTTAACAGGGAATTCCCCCTACGAGCAGTACTTC | CASSLTGNSPYEQYF
TRBJ2-1 | once | 18 | . | TRBV18 | TGTGCCAGCTCACCAAGTTCTCCGGGGCGGGGAATACACAATGAGCAGTTCTTC | CASSPSSPGRGIHNEQFF
TRBJ1-2 | few | 13 | . | TRBV5-4 | TGTGCCAGCAGCCGGAAGGTGGGGAATGGCTACACCTTC | CASSRKVGNGYTF
TRBJ1-1 | . | 16 | . | TRBV5-4 | TGTGCCAGCAGATTAGGAGCCCAGGGTCCCAACACTGAAGCTTTCTTT | CASRLGAQGPNTEAFF
TRBJ2-7 | . | 16 | TRBD2 | TRBV5-5 | TGTGCCAGCAGCTTGGGACTAGCGGGAGGGCGCTACGAGCAGTACTTC | CASSLGLAGGRYEQYF
TRBJ1-1 | . | 16 | . | TRBV6-1 | TGTGCCAGCAGTGAAGGAAGGGACCGCCGGAACACTGAAGCTTTCTTT | CASSEGRDRRNTEAFF
TRBJ2-7 | . | 15 | . | TRBV2 | TGTGCCAGCAGTGTGCCCCGGGACATATCCTACGAGCAGTACTTC | CASSVPRDISYEQYF
TRBJ2-5 | . | 14 | . | TRBV7-9 | TGTGCCAGCAGCCGTGTCGTGGGGGGTGAGACCCAGTACTTC | CASSRVVGGETQYF
TRBJ1-1 | few | 15 | . | TRBV29-1 | TGCAGCGTTGAAATGTTGGGGGTCGCGAACACTGAAGCTTTCTTT | CSVEMLGVANTEAFF
TRBJ2-6 | . | 19 | TRBD1 | TRBV23-1 | TGCGCCAGCAGTCAGGGACAGGGTACCTCTGGGGCCGGGGCCAACGTCCTGACTTTC | CASSQGQGTSGAGANVLTF
TRBJ1-2 | . | 16 | TRBD1 | TRBV7-9 | TGTGCCAGCAGCTTAGGAACAGGGGGCGCAGGCTATGGCTACACCTTC | CASSLGTGGAGYGYTF